This TCR beta chain is drawn from a study of graft-versus-host responses after intestinal transplantation. Notes on the study in general: Circulating GvH clone levels at their peak were associated with HvG declines (early post-transplant).

The trim removed 2 bases at V and 2 bases at J, leaving 8 bases unmatched. Germline CDR1 is LNHDA and CDR2 is SQIVND (reference sequence). This CDR3 is built from 17 residues. Assay: immunoSEQ multiplex PCR; the TCRdb copy retains only in-frame clones and omits some. The table records fewer than 8,500 clones, around 72% of them present only once. Turning to this clone: Its antigen is still unknown.

Lymphocytes (intraepithelial and lamina propria) were released by processing the graft tissue. The starting material was ileum tissue, obtained just under 230 days after intestinal transplant. The source of this sequence is a human patient who received an intestinal transplant, so some T cells may come from the graft donor. The chain combines TRBV19 with TRBJ1-5, with 8 bases identical to TRBD1. The CDR3 loop reads CASSIIGGRGRNQPQHF. The DNA for the CDR3 is TGTGCCAGTAGTATAATAGGCGGCAGGGGGCGCAATCAGCCCCAGCATTTT.